This T cell receptor beta chain is drawn from a study of cytomegalovirus exposure and HLA in healthy donors. Vbeta (60) and Jbeta (13) primers were used in the PCR. The data were produced by immunoSEQ multiplex PCR, yet TCRdb's version contains in-frame clones alone and is incomplete. The sample lists about 160,000 clones; roughly 80% were seen once. CDR3 size: 14 residues. V lost 2 bases, J lost 8 bases, and 12 bases lay in between. The germline CDR1 and CDR2 sequences are MNHNS and SASEGT. This TCR was recovered from a woman in her late teens or twenties in good health and CMV-seronegative. Sequencing was done on a sample of PBMCs. The chain carries TRBV6-1 and TRBJ1-4, with a weak D call TRBD1 (5 bases). For the CDR3, the DNA is TGTGCCAGCAGTGAATTTGACAGTGGGGAAAAACTGTTTTTT. This encodes CASSEFDSGEKLFF.